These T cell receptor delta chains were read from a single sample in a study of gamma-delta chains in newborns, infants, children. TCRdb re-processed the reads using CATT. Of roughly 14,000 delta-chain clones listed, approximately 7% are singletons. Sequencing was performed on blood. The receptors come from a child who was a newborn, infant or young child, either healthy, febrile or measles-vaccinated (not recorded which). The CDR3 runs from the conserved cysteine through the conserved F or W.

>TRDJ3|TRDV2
CACDIVLGGPSTWDTRQMFF
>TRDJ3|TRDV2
CACDTVLGDTGSWDTRQMFF
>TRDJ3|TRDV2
CACDGLGDKQTRQMFF
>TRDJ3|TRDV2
CACDTVGFSWDTRQMFF
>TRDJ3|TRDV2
CACDKVQMQTWDTRQMFF
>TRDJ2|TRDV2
CACDVLGDMVTAQLFF
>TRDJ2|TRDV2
CACDKVLGDTLTAQLFF
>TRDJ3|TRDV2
CACDMLGDHSWDTRQMFF
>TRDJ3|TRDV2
CACDTGDTFSWDTRQMFF
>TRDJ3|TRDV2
CACDTAGGYAWDTRQMFF
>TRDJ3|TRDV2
CACDVLGIKSSWDTRQMFF
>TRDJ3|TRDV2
CACDTVGPSSWDTRQMFF
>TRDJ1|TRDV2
CACDTASYWGRVPPDTDKLIF
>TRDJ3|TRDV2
CACDSLLGDPSWDTRQMFF
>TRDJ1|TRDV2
CACDALLGDTDKLIF
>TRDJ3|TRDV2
CACDTVGGSLTPWDTRQMFF